These T cell receptor beta chains were read from a single sample in a study of blood T cell repertoires in COVID-19. Sequencing was performed with immunoSEQ multiplex PCR; in TCRdb, only in-frame clones are kept and a portion is missing. This table has tens of thousands of clones, approximately 88% appearing once. Sequenced material: peripheral blood. These receptors were collected from a human donor in a cohort sampled during active COVID-19. CDR3s include the opening cysteine and the closing phenylalanine or tryptophan. Each record gives: D gene, CDR3 length, J gene, clone size, V gene, CDR3 protein, CDR3 DNA. A D gene is named only where the DNA matches it firmly. Size tells how often a clone was seen (once, few, many) or the class of an expanded clone, and some rows leave it out.

d_call: .; cdr3_length: 15; j_call: TRBJ2-1; clone_size: .; v_call: TRBV5-4; cdr3_aa: CASSTLLGSYNEQFF; cdr3_nt: TGTGCCAGCAGTACCCTCCTCGGCTCCTACAATGAGCAGTTCTTC
d_call: TRBD1; cdr3_length: 13; j_call: TRBJ1-2; clone_size: .; v_call: TRBV4-3; cdr3_aa: CASSQGLGRGQTF; cdr3_nt: TGCGCCAGCAGCCAAGGGCTTGGCAGGGGGCAGACCTTC
d_call: .; cdr3_length: 14; j_call: TRBJ2-7; clone_size: .; v_call: TRBV7-9; cdr3_aa: CASSLAPRSYEQYF; cdr3_nt: TGTGCCAGCAGCTTAGCCCCCCGGTCCTACGAGCAGTACTTC
d_call: TRBD2; cdr3_length: 15; j_call: TRBJ2-1; clone_size: .; v_call: TRBV4-1; cdr3_aa: CASSRSTSGDNEQFF; cdr3_nt: TGCGCCAGCAGCCGATCTACTAGCGGGGACAATGAGCAGTTCTTC
d_call: TRBD1; cdr3_length: 16; j_call: TRBJ1-1; clone_size: .; v_call: TRBV18; cdr3_aa: CASSPQGQGTNTEAFF; cdr3_nt: TGTGCCAGCTCACCTCAGGGACAGGGGACGAACACTGAAGCTTTCTTT
d_call: TRBD1; cdr3_length: 15; j_call: TRBJ1-1; clone_size: .; v_call: TRBV5-4; cdr3_aa: CASSLGGTANTEAFF; cdr3_nt: TGTGCCAGCAGCTTGGGCGGGACAGCGAACACTGAAGCTTTCTTT
d_call: TRBD1; cdr3_length: 14; j_call: TRBJ1-1; clone_size: .; v_call: TRBV3-1/TRBV3-2; cdr3_aa: CASSRGQGGTEAFF; cdr3_nt: TGTGCCAGCAGCAGGGGGCAGGGGGGAACTGAAGCTTTCTTT
d_call: .; cdr3_length: 13; j_call: TRBJ2-7; clone_size: .; v_call: TRBV7-8; cdr3_aa: CASSWGHTYEQYF; cdr3_nt: TGTGCCAGCAGCTGGGGACACACCTACGAGCAGTACTTC
d_call: .; cdr3_length: 16; j_call: TRBJ1-3; clone_size: .; v_call: TRBV19; cdr3_aa: CASSIGQPISGNTIYF; cdr3_nt: TGTGCCAGTAGTATTGGGCAGCCAATCTCTGGAAACACCATATATTTT
d_call: .; cdr3_length: 16; j_call: TRBJ2-6; clone_size: .; v_call: TRBV9; cdr3_aa: CASSVRQLSGANVLTF; cdr3_nt: TGTGCCAGCAGCGTAAGACAACTCTCTGGGGCCAACGTCCTGACTTTC
d_call: .; cdr3_length: 14; j_call: TRBJ2-1; clone_size: .; v_call: TRBV4-3; cdr3_aa: CASSQDWGRNEQFF; cdr3_nt: TGCGCCAGCAGCCAAGATTGGGGGAGGAATGAGCAGTTCTTC
d_call: .; cdr3_length: 17; j_call: TRBJ1-1; clone_size: .; v_call: TRBV18; cdr3_aa: CASSPMVITNQNTEAFF; cdr3_nt: TGTGCCAGCTCACCCATGGTAATAACAAACCAGAACACTGAAGCTTTCTTT
d_call: .; cdr3_length: 12; j_call: TRBJ2-7; clone_size: few; v_call: TRBV16; cdr3_aa: CASSQSSYEQYF; cdr3_nt: TGTGCCAGCAGCCAGTCTTCCTACGAGCAGTACTTC
d_call: .; cdr3_length: 17; j_call: TRBJ2-6; clone_size: .; v_call: TRBV5-1; cdr3_aa: CASSLLQAPLGANVLTF; cdr3_nt: TGCGCCAGCAGCTTGCTACAGGCCCCCTTGGGGGCCAACGTCCTGACTTTC
d_call: TRBD1; cdr3_length: 13; j_call: TRBJ1-4; clone_size: .; v_call: TRBV3-1/TRBV3-2; cdr3_aa: CASSQEGGEKLFF; cdr3_nt: TGTGCCAGCAGCCAAGAAGGGGGCGAAAAACTGTTTTTT
d_call: .; cdr3_length: 15; j_call: TRBJ2-7; clone_size: .; v_call: TRBV7-2; cdr3_aa: CASSPGFSGRDEQYF; cdr3_nt: TGTGCCAGCAGCCCGGGTTTTTCCGGGAGAGACGAGCAGTACTTC
d_call: TRBD2; cdr3_length: 15; j_call: TRBJ2-7; clone_size: .; v_call: TRBV5-1; cdr3_aa: CASSLRASGAYEQYF; cdr3_nt: TGCGCCAGCAGCTTACGGGCTAGCGGGGCCTACGAGCAGTACTTC
d_call: TRBD2; cdr3_length: 14; j_call: TRBJ2-7; clone_size: few; v_call: TRBV18; cdr3_aa: CASSPGLAGYEQYF; cdr3_nt: TGTGCCAGCTCACCCGGACTAGCGGGGTACGAGCAGTACTTC
d_call: .; cdr3_length: 13; j_call: TRBJ1-1; clone_size: .; v_call: TRBV19; cdr3_aa: CASSITISRGAFF; cdr3_nt: TGTGCCAGTAGTATTACGATATCCCGGGGAGCTTTCTTT
d_call: .; cdr3_length: 12; j_call: TRBJ1-2; clone_size: once; v_call: TRBV24-1; cdr3_aa: CATSDRTSGYTF; cdr3_nt: TGTGCCACCAGTGATAGGACATCCGGCTACACCTTC
d_call: .; cdr3_length: 15; j_call: TRBJ1-3; clone_size: few; v_call: TRBV6-5; cdr3_aa: CASRAGFLSGNTIYF; cdr3_nt: TGTGCCAGCAGAGCAGGGTTTTTGTCTGGAAACACCATATATTTT
d_call: TRBD1; cdr3_length: 14; j_call: TRBJ1-6; clone_size: .; v_call: TRBV19; cdr3_aa: CANTRDRTNSPLHF; cdr3_nt: TGTGCCAACACCCGGGACAGGACTAATTCACCCCTCCACTTT
d_call: .; cdr3_length: 16; j_call: TRBJ1-5; clone_size: .; v_call: TRBV5-6; cdr3_aa: CASSLELTVSNQPQHF; cdr3_nt: TGTGCCAGCAGCTTAGAGTTGACAGTCAGCAATCAGCCCCAGCATTTT